A selection of T cell receptor beta chains follows, all from one sample in a study of cytomegalovirus exposure and HLA in healthy donors. Some clones are missing from TCRdb's copy, which holds only in-frame ones; the method was immunoSEQ multiplex PCR. The table includes 150,000 or so clones, roughly 73% detected once. The sample was PBMCs. The source of these receptors is a woman aged 18-29 years in good health and CMV-seronegative. The conserved cysteine and the conserved F or W are not part of the CDR3 here. The order of the fields is V gene, D gene, J gene, clone size, CDR3 protein. A D gene is named only where the DNA matches it firmly. Size is omitted from some rows. Given values are once, few, many or a class for expanded clones.

V gene: TRBV5-6; D gene: TRBD2; J gene: TRBJ2-1; clone size: .; CDR3 protein: ASSPRLAGPLNEQF
V gene: TRBV13; D gene: TRBD2; J gene: TRBJ2-1; clone size: .; CDR3 protein: ASSAGTSVRNEQF
V gene: TRBV11-1; D gene: .; J gene: TRBJ2-5; clone size: .; CDR3 protein: ASSADRVLAQETQY
V gene: TRBV5-1; D gene: TRBD2; J gene: TRBJ2-2; clone size: .; CDR3 protein: ASSLSGGADTGELF
V gene: TRBV7-3; D gene: .; J gene: TRBJ1-6; clone size: once; CDR3 protein: ASSLSGAFNNSPLH
V gene: TRBV25-1; D gene: .; J gene: TRBJ1-2; clone size: .; CDR3 protein: ASSTAFYGYT
V gene: TRBV5-1; D gene: TRBD2; J gene: TRBJ2-1; clone size: .; CDR3 protein: ASSFGTLRGSGGPYNEQF
V gene: TRBV6-1; D gene: .; J gene: TRBJ2-5; clone size: .; CDR3 protein: ASSETGLVKTQY
V gene: TRBV19; D gene: TRBD1; J gene: TRBJ2-3; clone size: .; CDR3 protein: ASSRPPGQGDTQY
V gene: TRBV18; D gene: .; J gene: TRBJ2-5; clone size: once; CDR3 protein: ASSPGLAHMYQETQY
V gene: TRBV10-3; D gene: TRBD1; J gene: TRBJ1-5; clone size: .; CDR3 protein: AIKDRNQPQH
V gene: TRBV7-2; D gene: TRBD2; J gene: TRBJ2-1; clone size: .; CDR3 protein: ASSPTREGPYNEQF
V gene: TRBV7-9; D gene: .; J gene: TRBJ2-7; clone size: few; CDR3 protein: ASMPLQGFFHEQY
V gene: TRBV2; D gene: TRBD2; J gene: TRBJ2-1; clone size: .; CDR3 protein: ASSEHLLAGNNEQF
V gene: TRBV7-2; D gene: TRBD2; J gene: TRBJ2-3; clone size: .; CDR3 protein: ASSYQSGTRADTQY
V gene: TRBV7-8; D gene: TRBD2; J gene: TRBJ2-5; clone size: .; CDR3 protein: ASSPAGAGSETQY
V gene: TRBV10-3; D gene: TRBD1; J gene: TRBJ1-1; clone size: .; CDR3 protein: AIKDRGGMDTEAF
V gene: TRBV15; D gene: .; J gene: TRBJ1-5; clone size: .; CDR3 protein: ATSRGGPDGQPQH
V gene: TRBV21-1; D gene: .; J gene: TRBJ1-2; clone size: .; CDR3 protein: ASSKVRDRSNYGYT
V gene: TRBV19; D gene: TRBD2; J gene: TRBJ2-1; clone size: .; CDR3 protein: ASSIDHNGGGYNEQF
V gene: TRBV7-3; D gene: .; J gene: TRBJ2-2; clone size: .; CDR3 protein: ASSLGPGSGELF
V gene: TRBV9; D gene: .; J gene: TRBJ2-7; clone size: .; CDR3 protein: ASSVGLGGHEQY
V gene: TRBV4-1; D gene: TRBD1; J gene: TRBJ1-6; clone size: once; CDR3 protein: ASSGQASSPLH
V gene: TRBV2; D gene: TRBD2; J gene: TRBJ2-5; clone size: .; CDR3 protein: ASTLGGSGIETQY
V gene: TRBV5-4; D gene: .; J gene: TRBJ1-3; clone size: .; CDR3 protein: ASSQGARVEGNTIY
V gene: TRBV19; D gene: TRBD1; J gene: TRBJ1-5; clone size: .; CDR3 protein: ASGPPGQLNQPQH
V gene: TRBV30; D gene: TRBD1; J gene: TRBJ2-3; clone size: .; CDR3 protein: AWMASGQGADTQY
V gene: TRBV7-9; D gene: .; J gene: TRBJ1-1; clone size: .; CDR3 protein: ASSLAQGGTEAF
V gene: TRBV28; D gene: TRBD1; J gene: TRBJ1-2; clone size: .; CDR3 protein: ASGLTIGTGNYGYT
V gene: TRBV7-6; D gene: TRBD2; J gene: TRBJ2-1; clone size: .; CDR3 protein: ASSQGTSAHNEQF
V gene: TRBV28; D gene: .; J gene: TRBJ2-1; clone size: few; CDR3 protein: ASSWDTTYNEQF
V gene: TRBV18; D gene: .; J gene: TRBJ1-1; clone size: .; CDR3 protein: ASSPRGGTEAF
V gene: TRBV29-1; D gene: TRBD1; J gene: TRBJ2-5; clone size: .; CDR3 protein: SVSGQGGSETQY
V gene: TRBV5-1; D gene: .; J gene: TRBJ1-1; clone size: .; CDR3 protein: ASSTGTSNTEAF
V gene: TRBV13; D gene: .; J gene: TRBJ1-2; clone size: .; CDR3 protein: ASSERTVVNYGYT
V gene: TRBV4-3; D gene: TRBD2; J gene: TRBJ2-3; clone size: .; CDR3 protein: ASQTSGGATDTQY
V gene: TRBV19; D gene: TRBD1; J gene: TRBJ2-5; clone size: .; CDR3 protein: ASSIAGGQGWETQY
V gene: TRBV6-5; D gene: TRBD1; J gene: TRBJ1-5; clone size: few; CDR3 protein: ASSAGTASNQPQH
V gene: TRBV19; D gene: TRBD1; J gene: TRBJ2-7; clone size: .; CDR3 protein: ASTGGYEQY
V gene: TRBV27; D gene: TRBD2; J gene: TRBJ2-2; clone size: .; CDR3 protein: ASRGTTNTGELF
V gene: TRBV28; D gene: TRBD2; J gene: TRBJ2-3; clone size: .; CDR3 protein: ASSFSGGAGTDTQY
V gene: TRBV5-1; D gene: TRBD1; J gene: TRBJ2-3; clone size: few; CDR3 protein: ARSLDRGYTDTQY